This is a list of T cell receptor beta chains from one sample in a study of STAT3 mutations in large granular lymphocyte leukemia. Only in-frame clones appear in the TCRdb table, and some are missing; sequencing was by immunoSEQ multiplex PCR. The profile shows 9,500 to 12,000 clones, 70% to 90% of them singletons. The sample taken for sequencing was peripheral blood mononuclear cells. The receptors come from a man in his fifties or sixties with T-cell large granular lymphocyte leukemia. Some clones in this sample may be carry-over from other donors' samples. CDR3s include the opening cysteine and the closing phenylalanine or tryptophan. Fields, in order: J gene, clone size, V gene, D gene, CDR3 protein, CDR3 DNA. D genes are given only for firm matches. Rows may omit the clone size; those that give it use once, few, many or a size class.

J gene: TRBJ2-7; clone size: -; V gene: TRBV7-9; D gene: -; CDR3 protein: CASSLVWSYEQYF; CDR3 DNA: TGTGCCAGCAGCTTAGTGTGGTCCTACGAGCAGTACTTC
J gene: TRBJ2-5; clone size: -; V gene: TRBV2; D gene: TRBD1; CDR3 protein: CASSADRGHETQYF; CDR3 DNA: TGTGCCAGCAGTGCGGACAGGGGGCATGAGACCCAGTACTTC
J gene: TRBJ2-3; clone size: once; V gene: TRBV7-9; D gene: -; CDR3 protein: CASSPDRFTDTQYF; CDR3 DNA: TGTGCCAGCAGCCCCGACAGGTTCACAGATACGCAGTATTTT
J gene: TRBJ2-7; clone size: -; V gene: TRBV7-9; D gene: -; CDR3 protein: CASSPLDEQYF; CDR3 DNA: TGTGCCAGCAGCCCTTTGGACGAGCAGTACTTC
J gene: TRBJ2-5; clone size: -; V gene: TRBV28; D gene: TRBD2; CDR3 protein: CASSLRIAGAETQYF; CDR3 DNA: TGTGCCAGCAGTTTAAGGATAGCGGGAGCGGAGACCCAGTACTTC
J gene: TRBJ2-7; clone size: -; V gene: TRBV30; D gene: TRBD1; CDR3 protein: CAWSVADRRSPYEQYF; CDR3 DNA: TGTGCCTGGAGTGTGGCGGACAGGCGGAGCCCCTACGAGCAGTACTTC
J gene: TRBJ2-7; clone size: once; V gene: TRBV18; D gene: -; CDR3 protein: CASSPLYRDSYEQYF; CDR3 DNA: TGTGCCAGCTCACCACTTTACAGGGACTCCTACGAGCAGTACTTC
J gene: TRBJ2-3; clone size: -; V gene: TRBV18; D gene: TRBD2; CDR3 protein: CASSPTSGSDTQYF; CDR3 DNA: TGTGCCAGCTCACCGACTAGCGGGTCCGATACGCAGTATTTT
J gene: TRBJ1-2; clone size: -; V gene: TRBV29-1; D gene: -; CDR3 protein: CSAPQEGESGYTF; CDR3 DNA: TGCAGCGCCCCGCAAGAGGGAGAGAGTGGCTACACCTTC
J gene: TRBJ1-3; clone size: -; V gene: TRBV28; D gene: -; CDR3 protein: CASRTTAGIGNTIYF; CDR3 DNA: TGTGCCAGCAGGACGACAGCGGGCATCGGAAACACCATATATTTT
J gene: TRBJ2-1; clone size: -; V gene: TRBV4-2; D gene: -; CDR3 protein: CASSQGPRNEQFF; CDR3 DNA: TGTGCCAGCAGCCAAGGACCACGGAATGAGCAGTTCTTC
J gene: TRBJ1-4; clone size: -; V gene: TRBV4-1; D gene: -; CDR3 protein: CASSQSLANNEKLFF; CDR3 DNA: TGCGCCAGCAGCCAAAGTTTGGCTAATAATGAAAAACTGTTTTTT
J gene: TRBJ2-7; clone size: once; V gene: TRBV5-1; D gene: TRBD1; CDR3 protein: CASSLAAGGVYEQYF; CDR3 DNA: TGCGCCAGCAGCTTGGCCGCAGGGGGAGTCTACGAGCAGTACTTC
J gene: TRBJ2-1; clone size: -; V gene: TRBV27; D gene: -; CDR3 protein: CASRAESSYNEQFF; CDR3 DNA: TGTGCCAGCAGGGCAGAGTCTTCCTACAATGAGCAGTTCTTC
J gene: TRBJ1-4; clone size: -; V gene: TRBV27; D gene: TRBD1; CDR3 protein: CASSSLAGTGFEKLFF; CDR3 DNA: TGTGCCAGCAGTTCGCTCGCCGGGACAGGTTTTGAAAAACTGTTTTTT
J gene: TRBJ2-7; clone size: -; V gene: TRBV27; D gene: TRBD2; CDR3 protein: CASTFSGAEKQYF; CDR3 DNA: TGTGCCAGCACCTTTAGCGGGGCCGAAAAGCAGTACTTC
J gene: TRBJ1-3; clone size: -; V gene: TRBV19; D gene: -; CDR3 protein: CASSAQGLSGNTIYF; CDR3 DNA: TGTGCCAGTAGTGCCCAGGGACTCTCTGGAAACACCATATATTTT
J gene: TRBJ1-4; clone size: -; V gene: TRBV19; D gene: -; CDR3 protein: CASTDPGTPEGEKLFF; CDR3 DNA: TGTGCCAGTACTGACCCAGGGACTCCGGAGGGGGAAAAACTGTTTTTT
J gene: TRBJ2-4; clone size: -; V gene: TRBV5-6; D gene: -; CDR3 protein: CASSRWVTVAKNIQYF; CDR3 DNA: TGTGCCAGCAGCCGGTGGGTGACAGTAGCCAAAAACATTCAGTACTTC
J gene: TRBJ1-4; clone size: -; V gene: TRBV5-1; D gene: -; CDR3 protein: CASSHLGSTNEKLFF; CDR3 DNA: TGCGCCAGCAGCCACTTAGGGTCAACTAATGAAAAACTGTTTTTT